These 16 T cell receptor beta chains were all obtained from the same sample, sequenced in a study of OX40 agonist ivuxolimab in advanced cancers. Assay used: immunoSEQ multiplex PCR; TCRdb lists only in-frame clones, some missing. The table has about 68,000 clones, 91% seen once. The sequences come from CD4+ or CD8+ T cells sorted from blood, collected in a trial of the OX40 agonist ivuxolimab. All receptors come from an adult with an advanced solid tumor such as melanoma, head and neck, liver or kidney cancer.

The chain has TRBV18 and TRBJ1-2; D is perhaps TRBD1 (5 bases). CDR1 is KGHSH, CDR2 LQKENI, per germline. CDR3 length: 14 residues. V lost 3 bases and J 4 bases, leaving 12 bases between the germline ends. Here the CDR3 DNA reads TGTGCCAGCTCACCCGACAGATCTTTCTATGGCTACACCTTC. Residues: CASSPDRSFYGYTF.

The chain links TRBV2 to TRBJ2-7, with 8 bases that match TRBD1. CDR3 length: 16 amino acids. Germline values: CDR1 SNHLY, CDR2 FYNNEI. V dropped 2 bases and J dropped 1; count of bases not matched to a gene: 7. The CDR3 DNA sequence: TGTGCCAGCAGTGAAAGGACAGGGTATTGGTCCTACGAGCAGTACTTC. Encoded protein: CASSERTGYWSYEQYF.

The rearrangement joins TRBV19 to TRBJ1-5; TRBD1 matches 7 bases. CDR3 size: 16 residues. J gave up 1 base and V 3 bases, and 6 bases lay outside the gene matches. Per the germline V gene, CDR1 is LNHDA and CDR2 is SQIVND (reference sequence). CDR3 loop: CASSITQGDSNQPQHF. The CDR3 coding sequence is TGTGCCAGTAGTATCACCCAGGGGGACAGCAATCAGCCCCAGCATTTT.

This clone was counted a single time. The chain employs TRBV30 and TRBJ2-2, with 8 bases lining up with TRBD1. The CDR3 length is 14 residues. J lost 4 bases, V lost 0 bases, and 1 base had no gene match. Germline V gene sequence: CDR1 GTSNPN, CDR2 SVGIG (reference sequence). This CDR3 is CAWSVGQGTGELFF. CDR3 DNA: TGTGCCTGGAGTGTCGGACAGGGCACCGGGGAGCTGTTTTTT.

This chain joins TRBV19 and TRBJ1-3, with D tentatively TRBD1 (6 bases). In germline, CDR1 is LNHDA, CDR2 SQIVND (reference sequence). The CDR3 contains 16 residues. The germline V and J ends were trimmed by 7 bases and 0 bases, with 16 bases remaining between them. The CDR3 coding sequence is TGTGCCAGTACGTACGGCACAGGGAACTCTGGAAACACCATATATTTT. Amino acids: CASTYGTGNSGNTIYF.

The chain joins TRBV7-8 to TRBJ2-7; no definite D call. Trimming took off 0 bases at V and 6 bases at J, with 12 bases between the two ends. The length of the CDR3 is 14 residues. CDR1 and CDR2 from the germline V gene are SGHVS and FQNEAQ. The CDR3 DNA reads TGTGCCAGCAGCTTAGCGGGTTTACCCTTCGAGCAGTACTTC. Translating it yields CASSLAGLPFEQYF.

The chain joins TRBV7-2 to TRBJ2-7; TRBD2 might be the D (6 bases). Germline V CDR1 and CDR2: SGHTA, FQGNSA. V was pared by 5 bases and J by 0 bases, with 20 bases between. The CDR3 runs to 17 residues. CDR3 nucleotides: TGTGCCAGCAGCCAATCGGCTGGGGCGGGAAGCTCCTACGAGCAGTACTTC. Its translation: CASSQSAGAGSSYEQYF.

This rearrangement joins TRBV18 to TRBJ1-5, with D hard to call. CDR3 length equals 13 residues. The ends were cut back, 1 base at V and 4 bases at J, with 5 bases in the middle. The germline gives CDR1 KGHSH, CDR2 LQKENI. CDR3 in DNA: TGTGCCAGCTCACCACAGGGTAATCAGCCCCAGCATTTT. Translating gives CASSPQGNQPQHF.

The chain combines TRBV4-1 with TRBJ1-5; the match to TRBD1 covers 10 bases. The J segment lost 3 bases and the V segment lost 4 bases, leaving 6 bases of the junction unmatched. The CDR3 covers 16 residues. Per the germline V gene, CDR1 is MGHRA and CDR2 is YSYEKL. The CDR3 here is CASSRSGTGDNQPQHF. The DNA for the CDR3 is TGCGCCAGCAGCCGATCCGGGACAGGGGACAATCAGCCCCAGCATTTT.

V usage is TRBV7-9 and J usage is TRBJ1-2; unclear D gene. V shed 5 bases and J shed 1 base, with 11 bases lying between them. Per the germline V gene, CDR1 is SEHNR and CDR2 is FQNEAQ (reference sequence). The CDR3 extends over 14 amino acids. CDR3 in amino acids: CASSHGRVNYGYTF. CDR3 coding DNA: TGTGCCAGCAGCCATGGACGGGTTAACTATGGCTACACCTTC.

This chain uses TRBV29-1 with TRBJ2-2; 9 bases line up with TRBD2. From germline, CDR1 is SQVTM and CDR2 ANQGSEA. The CDR3 is 16 residues long. Losses at the gene ends were 2 bases for V and 7 bases for J; bases not matched to a gene: 11. CDR3 sequence reads: CSVESSGNVRGGELFF. The CDR3 nucleotides read TGCAGCGTTGAATCTAGCGGGAACGTTCGAGGCGGGGAGCTGTTTTTT.

The chain uses TRBV7-9 and TRBJ2-3; 8 nucleotides align to TRBD1. Germline V CDR1 and CDR2: SEHNR, FQNEAQ (reference sequence). The trim removed 5 bases at V and 6 bases at J, leaving 10 bases unmatched. The CDR3 has 15 amino acids. CDR3 DNA: TGTGCCAGCAGCCCCCGGACAGGGCTTTGGGATACGCAGTATTTT. Its protein is CASSPRTGLWDTQYF. Drawing the rest from reference TRBV7-9 and TRBJ2-3, the complete variable domain is DTGVSQNPRHKITKRGQNVTFRCDPISEHNRLYWYRQTLGQGPEFLTYFQNEAQLEKSRLLSDRFSAERPKGSFSTLEIQRTEQGDSAMYLCASSPRTGLWDTQYFGPGTRLTVL.

The chain couples TRBV5-1 to TRBJ2-6, with D hard to call. With 3 bases removed from V and 4 bases from J, the gap between germline ends came to 17 bases. CDR3 length: 17 residues. CDR1 and CDR2 (germline): SGHRS, YFSETQ. The CDR3 reads CASSSTKTALGANVLTF. CDR3 DNA: TGCGCCAGCAGCTCCACAAAAACAGCGCTGGGGGCCAACGTCCTGACTTTC.

This clone was observed once. This chain uses TRBV7-3 with TRBJ1-1; D gene unclear. The CDR3 runs to 13 residues. Germline lookup yields CDR1 SGHTA and CDR2 FQGTGA. Trimming left V 4 bases short and J 4 bases short, with 10 bases between. The CDR3 here is CASSSRAGTEAFF. The CDR3 coding sequence is TGTGCCAGCAGCTCCCGGGCGGGCACTGAAGCTTTCTTT.

The chain links TRBV6-5 to TRBJ1-5; D is undetermined. The CDR3 contains 13 residues. Trimming left V 8 bases short and J 3 bases short, with 11 bases between. Germline V gene sequence: CDR1 MNHEY, CDR2 SVGAGI. CDR3: CASFKGFNQPQHF. CDR3 nucleotides: TGTGCCAGCTTTAAGGGATTCAATCAGCCCCAGCATTTT.

This clone was seen a single time. V usage is TRBV6-6 and J usage is TRBJ2-5, with a weak D call TRBD2 (5 bases). V lost 6 bases to trimming and J lost 1 base, with 9 bases between them. Germline CDR1 reads MNHNY; CDR2 reads SVGAGI (reference sequence). The CDR3 runs to 13 residues. CDR3 nucleotide sequence: TGTGCCAGCAGCCCGAGGGTCCAAGAGACCCAGTACTTC. Protein sequence: CASSPRVQETQYF.